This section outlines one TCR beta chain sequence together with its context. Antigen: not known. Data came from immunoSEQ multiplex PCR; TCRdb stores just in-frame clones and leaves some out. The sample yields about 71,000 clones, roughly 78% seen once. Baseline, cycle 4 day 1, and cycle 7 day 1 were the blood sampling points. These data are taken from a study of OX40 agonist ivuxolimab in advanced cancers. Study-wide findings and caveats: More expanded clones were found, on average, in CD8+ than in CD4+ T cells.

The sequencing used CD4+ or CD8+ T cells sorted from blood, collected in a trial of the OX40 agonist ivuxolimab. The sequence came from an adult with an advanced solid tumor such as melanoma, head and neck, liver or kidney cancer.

CDR3 sequence (DNA): TGTGCCAGCAGTCCATTTCGGACTAGCGGGAGGGATCTACTTTTCGCAGATACGCAGTATTTT. This sequence encodes CASSPFRTSGRDLLFADTQYF. V is TRBV27 and J is TRBJ2-3; 15 bases align to TRBD2. Germline V lookup: CDR1 MNHEY, CDR2 SMNVEV (reference sequence). Trimming cost V 5 bases and J 4 bases; bases outside gene matches: 19. There are 21 residues in the CDR3.